This record covers a single TCR beta chain. This sample was taken from a study of blood T cell repertoires in COVID-19. Original handling: Amplification from reference gene primers served as the basis for estimated nucleated cell counts. Some clones are missing from TCRdb's copy, which holds only in-frame ones; the method was immunoSEQ multiplex PCR. From that table come the V and J calls and clone size; the DNA was used to work out D and trimming. In the table there are 20,000 to 25,000 clones, roughly 90% of which are singletons. The receptor's source is a human donor in a cohort sampled during active COVID-19. Sequenced material: peripheral blood.

CDR3 loop: CASSSPGQGDGYGYTF. The CDR3 bases are TGTGCCAGCAGTTCCCCGGGACAGGGGGACGGCTATGGCTACACCTTC. J is TRBJ1-2 and V is TRBV28; 11 bases line up with TRBD1. Germline V gene data show CDR1 as MDHEN and CDR2 as SYDVKM. Trimming took 4 bases from V and 4 from J; bases not matched to a gene: 8. This CDR3 has 16 residues.